The present T cell receptor beta chain was sequenced within a study of blood T cells in healthy people across ages. CDR3 length: 13 residues. Per the germline V gene, CDR1 is MNHNS and CDR2 is SASEGT. V shed 5 bases and J shed 2 bases, with 9 bases lying between them. Study-level points and caveats: PBMCs left unsorted prevented a conclusive naive versus antigen-experienced comparison.

Next came a second PCR, run for about 7 to 12 cycles, which used a sample-barcoded 5' primer along with a J-beta primer mix. MiXCR, run by TCRdb on the 5' RACE reads, gives a single entry per CDR3 protein. The sample lists hundreds of thousands of distinct CDR3 sequences, about 21% occurring once. As for this clonotype: Its antigen is undetermined.

This TCR came from a man aged 65 to 85 in good health. The chain is built from TRBV6-1 and TRBJ2-5; D call uncertain. What was sequenced was blood. The CDR3 bases are TGTGCCAGCAGTCCGCACCAGCAAGAGACCCAGTACTTC. Protein product: CASSPHQQETQYF.